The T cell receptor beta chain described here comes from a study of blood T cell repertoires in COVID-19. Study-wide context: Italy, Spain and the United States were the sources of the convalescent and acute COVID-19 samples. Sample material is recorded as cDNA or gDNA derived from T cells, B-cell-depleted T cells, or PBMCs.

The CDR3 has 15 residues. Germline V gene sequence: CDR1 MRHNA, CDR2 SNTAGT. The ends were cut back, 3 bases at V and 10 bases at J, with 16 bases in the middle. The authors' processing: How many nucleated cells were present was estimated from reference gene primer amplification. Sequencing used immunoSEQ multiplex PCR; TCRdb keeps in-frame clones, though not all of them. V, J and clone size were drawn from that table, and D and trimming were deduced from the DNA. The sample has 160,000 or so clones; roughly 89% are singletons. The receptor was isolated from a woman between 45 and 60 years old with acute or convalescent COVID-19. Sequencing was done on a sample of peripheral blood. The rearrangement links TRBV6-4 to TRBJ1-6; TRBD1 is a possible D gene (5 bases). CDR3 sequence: CASSELIGGVSPLHF. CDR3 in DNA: TGTGCCAGCAGTGAGTTAATAGGAGGGGTGTCACCCCTCCACTTT.